The 9 T cell receptor beta chains reported below all come from one sample, sequenced in a study of Ad26.COV2.S vaccination and SARS-CoV-2 variants. The method was immunoSEQ multiplex PCR; TCRdb's version includes in-frame clones alone and lacks a portion of them. The sample yields about 480,000 clones, around 85% seen once. As for treatment: 19 received Ad26.COV2.S at low or high dose, single or two shots; 5 received placebo; per-sample allocation not given. Samples analyzed were those drawn on day 63 after the first vaccine or placebo injection. Sequenced here: peripheral blood, sampled in a trial of Ad26.COV2.S vaccine versus placebo. These TCRs come from a person aged 18 to 59 who received the Ad26.COV2.S COVID-19 vaccine or a placebo.

This clone showed up just once. The V call is TRBV27, the J call TRBJ2-1; possibly TRBD2 for D (5 bases). Germline CDR1 reads MNHEY; CDR2 reads SMNVEV (reference sequence). The germline V and J ends were trimmed by 0 bases and 6 bases, with 9 bases remaining between them. This CDR3 is built from 14 residues. CDR3 DNA: TGTGCCAGCAGTTTATCTTTCGCGGGCAATGAGCAGTTCTTC. This sequence encodes CASSLSFAGNEQFF.

This chain uses TRBV6-1 with TRBJ2-7; TRBD1 is a possible D gene (5 bases). Germline loops: CDR1 MNHNS, CDR2 SASEGT. This CDR3 is 14 amino acids long. Trimming left V 3 bases short and J 2 bases short, with 11 bases between. Here the CDR3 reads CASSEQTVTYEQYF. In nucleotides, the CDR3 is TGTGCCAGCAGTGAGCAGACAGTAACCTACGAGCAGTACTTC.

The chain recombines TRBV19 with TRBJ1-1; 7 nucleotides agree with TRBD1. The CDR3 runs 14 residues. V was pared by 7 bases and J by 5 bases, with 10 bases of the junction left unmatched. CDR1 LNHDA and CDR2 SQIVND come from the germline V gene (reference sequence). CDR3 DNA sequence: TGTGCCAGTACCCCGGACAGGACGGGGACTGAAGCTTTCTTT. The encoded protein is CASTPDRTGTEAFF.

In this sample, this clone turned up a few times. The chain links TRBV27 to TRBJ1-2, with 7 bases fitting TRBD1. The junction had 20 bases not matched to a gene; V was cut back by 8 bases and J by 8 bases. The CDR3 is 16 amino acids. Germline loops: CDR1 MNHEY, CDR2 SMNVEV (reference sequence). CDR3: CASGRTGAPRGGGYTF. CDR3 in DNA: TGTGCCAGCGGACGGACAGGCGCCCCCCGGGGGGGAGGCTACACCTTC.

The DNA of the CDR3 is TGCAGTGCTAGTCTAGCGGGAGGGCCCCACGGGGAGCTGTTTTTT. This translates into CSASLAGGPHGELFF. The chain is built from TRBV20-1 and TRBJ2-2; 12 bases map to TRBD2. V dropped 3 bases and J dropped 7; count of bases not matched to a gene: 6. CDR1 DFQATT and CDR2 SNEGSKA come from the germline V gene (reference sequence). This CDR3 has 15 amino acids.

The chain employs TRBV9 and TRBJ1-2; unclear D gene. The CDR3 totals 12 residues. Germline V gives CDR1 SGDLS, CDR2 YYNGEE. V dropped 3 bases and J dropped 6 bases, with 9 bases sitting between them. Written as DNA, the CDR3 is TGTGCCAGCAGCGCCGTCAGTGATGGCTACACCTTC. This encodes CASSAVSDGYTF.

The chain employs TRBV19 and TRBJ2-1; 8 positions match TRBD2. CDR1 LNHDA and CDR2 SQIVND come from the germline V gene (reference sequence). The length of the CDR3 is 13 residues. Trimming removed 6 bases from V and 8 bases from J; junction bases left unmatched: 6. The CDR3 here is CASRSGSRDEQFF. The DNA of the CDR3 is TGTGCCAGTAGGAGCGGGAGCAGGGATGAGCAGTTCTTC.

This sequence joins TRBV19 and TRBJ1-2, with D possibly matching TRBD1 (5 bases). V lost 3 bases and J lost 4, with 15 bases in between. Germline CDR1 and CDR2: LNHDA and SQIVND (reference sequence). The CDR3 extends over 15 amino acids. CDR3 loop: CASSIGGYGVYGYTF. In DNA form, the CDR3 reads TGTGCCAGTAGTATTGGGGGGTACGGCGTCTATGGCTACACCTTC.

CDR3 loop: CAISEIPGSAKHF. For the CDR3, the DNA is TGTGCCATCAGTGAGATCCCGGGCTCCGCCAAGCATTTT. The chain joins TRBV10-3 to TRBJ1-5; no firm D call. The germline V and J ends were trimmed by 2 bases and 14 bases, with 16 bases remaining between them. CDR1 is ENHRY, CDR2 SYGVKD, per germline. The CDR3 length is 13 residues.